Listed below are T cell receptor beta chains from one sample, sequenced in a study of T cell clones after liver transplantation. The protocol was immunoSEQ multiplex PCR, while the TCRdb copy is restricted to in-frame clones and leaves out a portion. The table records more than 95,000 clones, about 81% of them present only once. The sequencing used CD4+ T cells from blood, collected before liver transplant. Receptors originate from a human donor who received a liver transplant. CDR3s include the opening cysteine and the closing phenylalanine or tryptophan. A D gene is named only where the DNA matches it firmly. Not every row has a clone size; where given, it reads once, few, many or a size class.

DNA: TGTGCCAGCAGTTTACAGGGACAGGGACCCTACGAGCAGTACTTC
CDR3: CASSLQGQGPYEQYF
J: TRBJ2-7
D: TRBD1
V: TRBV28
size: -

DNA: TGTGCCAGCAGCGTCATTGGGAATCAGCCCCAGCATTTT
CDR3: CASSVIGNQPQHF
J: TRBJ1-5
D: -
V: TRBV7-2
size: -

DNA: TGTGCCAGTCGGAAGGGGCTGAGCTCCTATAATTCACCCCTCCACTTT
CDR3: CASRKGLSSYNSPLHF
J: TRBJ1-6
D: -
V: TRBV19
size: few

DNA: TGTGCCAGCAGCTCACGGTTGGCCCGCACAGATACGCAGTATTTT
CDR3: CASSSRLARTDTQYF
J: TRBJ2-3
D: -
V: TRBV9
size: -

DNA: TGTGCCAGCAGCCTGCACGATACGCAGTATTTT
CDR3: CASSLHDTQYF
J: TRBJ2-3
D: -
V: TRBV9
size: -

DNA: TGTGCCAGCAGCTTCGGCGGGAGTGGTTACAATGAGCAGTTCTTC
CDR3: CASSFGGSGYNEQFF
J: TRBJ2-1
D: TRBD2
V: TRBV7-9
size: -

DNA: TGTGCCAGCAGTGAAGGGACAGCCCTTGGGTATGGCTACACCTTC
CDR3: CASSEGTALGYGYTF
J: TRBJ1-2
D: TRBD1
V: TRBV25-1
size: -

DNA: TGTGCCAGCAGCCTGCCGACAGGGGCCCCGGGCACCGGGGAGCTGTTTTTT
CDR3: CASSLPTGAPGTGELFF
J: TRBJ2-2
D: TRBD1
V: TRBV7-6
size: few

DNA: TGTGCCAGCAGCCAAGATTTCGAGACAGGGGGCTCCAATGAGCAGTTCTTC
CDR3: CASSQDFETGGSNEQFF
J: TRBJ2-1
D: TRBD1
V: TRBV4-2
size: -

DNA: TGCAGCGTTGACAGGGCGGACACCATATATTTT
CDR3: CSVDRADTIYF
J: TRBJ1-3
D: -
V: TRBV29-1
size: medium-sized

DNA: TGTGCCAGCAGCCGAACTAGCGGTTGGGCCTACGAGCAGTACTTC
CDR3: CASSRTSGWAYEQYF
J: TRBJ2-7
D: TRBD2
V: TRBV28
size: -

DNA: TGTGCCAGCAGCCGGGACAGCGCAAAGAACACTGAAGCTTTCTTT
CDR3: CASSRDSAKNTEAFF
J: TRBJ1-1
D: TRBD1
V: TRBV7-3
size: -

DNA: TGTGCCAGCAGCCCCCTAGCGGGGGGGCGGAGTGAGCAGTTCTTC
CDR3: CASSPLAGGRSEQFF
J: TRBJ2-1
D: TRBD2
V: TRBV11-2
size: -

DNA: TGTGCCTGGAGTGTACGTCAGGGAGATCAGCCCCAGCATTTT
CDR3: CAWSVRQGDQPQHF
J: TRBJ1-5
D: -
V: TRBV30
size: few

DNA: TGTGCTAGTGGGGGCCGTTCCTACGAGCAGTACTTC
CDR3: CASGGRSYEQYF
J: TRBJ2-7
D: -
V: TRBV28
size: -

DNA: TGTGCCAGCAGCTTAGGGACAGGGGAGCAGCCCCAGCATTTT
CDR3: CASSLGTGEQPQHF
J: TRBJ1-5
D: TRBD1
V: TRBV7-7
size: -

DNA: TGTGCCAGCAGCAGCCGGGCCAACACTGAAGCTTTCTTT
CDR3: CASSSRANTEAFF
J: TRBJ1-1
D: -
V: TRBV5-4
size: -

DNA: TGCGCCAGCAGCCAAGGGGCGGTGGGGGGTAGGGGAAGGAACACCATATATTTT
CDR3: CASSQGAVGGRGRNTIYF
J: TRBJ1-3
D: -
V: TRBV4-1
size: -

DNA: TGTGCCAGCAGCCTAGGACAGGGGGCAGGCGGCAATCAGCCCCAGCATTTT
CDR3: CASSLGQGAGGNQPQHF
J: TRBJ1-5
D: TRBD1
V: TRBV5-6
size: -

DNA: TGTGCCATCAGTGAGTCTGACAGAATGGATGAAAAACTGTTTTTT
CDR3: CAISESDRMDEKLFF
J: TRBJ1-4
D: -
V: TRBV10-3
size: -

DNA: TGTGCCAGCAGTGAATACCCTAATAAAGGGACCGGGGAGCTGTTTTTT
CDR3: CASSEYPNKGTGELFF
J: TRBJ2-2
D: -
V: TRBV25-1
size: -

DNA: TGTGCCAGTAGTATCTGGACTAGCGGGAACAATGAGCAGTTCTTC
CDR3: CASSIWTSGNNEQFF
J: TRBJ2-1
D: TRBD2
V: TRBV19
size: few

DNA: TGTGCCAGCAGTCGGCAGGGGAAAGAGACCCAGTACTTC
CDR3: CASSRQGKETQYF
J: TRBJ2-5
D: -
V: TRBV2
size: -

DNA: TGTGCCAGCAGCCGAAGACAGCAAGTTAATGAAAAACTGTTTTTT
CDR3: CASSRRQQVNEKLFF
J: TRBJ1-4
D: -
V: TRBV11-2
size: -

DNA: TGTGCCAGCAGCTTGGGGTCTAACGGCTACGAGCAGTACTTC
CDR3: CASSLGSNGYEQYF
J: TRBJ2-7
D: -
V: TRBV7-2
size: once

DNA: TGCAGCGTTGTTCGGCTAGCGGGAGGGAGCTCCTACAATGAGCAGTTCTTC
CDR3: CSVVRLAGGSSYNEQFF
J: TRBJ2-1
D: TRBD2
V: TRBV29-1
size: -

DNA: TGTGCCAGCAGTGAGGGGGCGCACGGGGGAAACTATGGCTACACCTTC
CDR3: CASSEGAHGGNYGYTF
J: TRBJ1-2
D: -
V: TRBV2
size: -

DNA: TGTGCCAGCAGCTTAAGGGAGGAGAATGAAAAACTGTTTTTT
CDR3: CASSLREENEKLFF
J: TRBJ1-4
D: -
V: TRBV7-6
size: -

DNA: TGCGCCAGCAGCCAAGATAGCAGGCCTAGCTATGGCTACACCTTC
CDR3: CASSQDSRPSYGYTF
J: TRBJ1-2
D: -
V: TRBV4-3
size: -

DNA: TGTGCCAGTAGTTTCGGACAGGGAACCTACAATGAGCAGTTCTTC
CDR3: CASSFGQGTYNEQFF
J: TRBJ2-1
D: TRBD1
V: TRBV19
size: -

DNA: TGTGCCAGCAGCATGGGACAGGGTGAAAAACTGTTTTTT
CDR3: CASSMGQGEKLFF
J: TRBJ1-4
D: TRBD1
V: TRBV5-4
size: -

DNA: TGTGCCAGTAGTTTTCATGAAAAACTGTTTTTT
CDR3: CASSFHEKLFF
J: TRBJ1-4
D: -
V: TRBV19
size: -

DNA: TGTGCCAGCTCAACGGGGACAGACAAATCAGATACGCAGTATTTT
CDR3: CASSTGTDKSDTQYF
J: TRBJ2-3
D: TRBD1
V: TRBV18
size: -

DNA: TGTGCCAGCAGTTACTCCCCATCGCCGGGATTTAACGAGCAGTACTTC
CDR3: CASSYSPSPGFNEQYF
J: TRBJ2-7
D: -
V: TRBV6-5
size: -

DNA: TGTGCCAGCGATGGGACAGCCCTCTCTGGAAACACCATATATTTT
CDR3: CASDGTALSGNTIYF
J: TRBJ1-3
D: TRBD1
V: TRBV28
size: -

DNA: TGTGCCACCAGCAGAGACGGGAACCTCAATCAGCCCCAGCATTTT
CDR3: CATSRDGNLNQPQHF
J: TRBJ1-5
D: -
V: TRBV15
size: -

DNA: TGTGCCAGCAGCCAAACTGTAGGGAAAGGGGGGACAGGGGATGAGCAGTTCTTC
CDR3: CASSQTVGKGGTGDEQFF
J: TRBJ2-1
D: TRBD1
V: TRBV13
size: -

DNA: TGTGCCAGCAGCTCACAGGGGGCGCCGTCCGAGCAGTACTTC
CDR3: CASSSQGAPSEQYF
J: TRBJ2-7
D: TRBD1
V: TRBV5-6
size: -

DNA: TGTGCCAGCGGGGACTTCCAAGAGACCCAGTACTTC
CDR3: CASGDFQETQYF
J: TRBJ2-5
D: -
V: TRBV9
size: -

DNA: TGTGCCACCAGTGGCGCTAAAGCGACCCTCACCGGGGAGCTGTTTTTT
CDR3: CATSGAKATLTGELFF
J: TRBJ2-2
D: -
V: TRBV25-1
size: -

DNA: TGTGCCAGCAGCTTAGAGCGGGGGTACACTGAAGCTTTCTTT
CDR3: CASSLERGYTEAFF
J: TRBJ1-1
D: -
V: TRBV11-1
size: -

DNA: TGTGCCAGCAGTGGGCACAGGGGGTACGAGCAGTACTTC
CDR3: CASSGHRGYEQYF
J: TRBJ2-7
D: TRBD1
V: TRBV6-1
size: -

DNA: TGTGCCAGCAGCTTGGACACATCTAACTATGGCTACACCTTC
CDR3: CASSLDTSNYGYTF
J: TRBJ1-2
D: -
V: TRBV5-4
size: -

DNA: TGTGCCAGCAGTGGGACGCAGACGAACACCGGGGAGCTGTTTTTT
CDR3: CASSGTQTNTGELFF
J: TRBJ2-2
D: -
V: TRBV2
size: -